This is a list of T cell receptor beta chains from one sample in a study of T cell clonotyping in hematopoietic cell transplantation. The repertoire was sequenced with immunoSEQ multiplex PCR; TCRdb's copy has only in-frame clones and lacks some. The sample shows over 7,000 clones, roughly 76% of them seen only once. The specimen was peripheral blood mononuclear cells, collected 180 days after allogeneic stem cell transplant. These receptors came from a female patient aged 50-59 years who had an allogeneic stem cell transplant from an unrelated donor, so the T cells may come from the graft donor. Some clones in this sample may be carry-over from other donors' samples. The CDR3 runs from the conserved cysteine through the conserved F or W. The order of the fields is J gene, clone size, V gene, D gene, CDR3 DNA, CDR3 protein. The D gene is left open where the match is weak. The size of a clone is reported for some rows only, either as once, few or many, or as a class for expanded clones.

>TRBJ2-3|NA|TRBV7-9|TRBD2
TGTGCCAGCAGTTACGGGAGGGACACAGATACGCAGTATTTT
CASSYGRDTDTQYF
>TRBJ2-3|few|TRBV5-1|NA
TGCGCCAGCAGCTTAGGGGGGGATGCAGATACGCAGTATTTT
CASSLGGDADTQYF
>TRBJ1-2|NA|TRBV5-6|NA
TGTGCCAGCAGCTTCCTTAATGGCTACCACTCTGGCTACACCTTC
CASSFLNGYHSGYTF
>TRBJ1-3|NA|TRBV10-3|NA
TGTGCCATCAGCCCAAATCGGCCGGGACAAGGGGTAGACACCATATATTTT
CAISPNRPGQGVDTIYF
>TRBJ2-7|NA|TRBV13|TRBD1
TGTGCCAGCAGCGGGGGACAGAGCCGCTACGAGCAGTACTTC
CASSGGQSRYEQYF
>TRBJ2-1|NA|TRBV4-3|NA
TGCGCCAGCAGCGGACAGCCAGGGTTGCACAATGAGCAGTTCTTC
CASSGQPGLHNEQFF
>TRBJ2-6|NA|TRBV2|NA
TGTGCCAGCAGTGAAACACTCGGCTCTGGGGCCAACGTCCTGACTTTC
CASSETLGSGANVLTF
>TRBJ2-3|NA|TRBV6-6|TRBD2
TGTGCCAGCAGTTCGACTAGCGGGAGCACAGATACGCAGTATTTT
CASSSTSGSTDTQYF
>TRBJ1-2|NA|TRBV7-9|NA
TGTGCCAGCAGCTCCGGACTAGTTCCTTCCTATGGCTACACCTTC
CASSSGLVPSYGYTF
>TRBJ1-2|NA|TRBV6-5|NA
TGTGCCAGCAGTTACGGCGGGGGGCAAGGCTACACCTTC
CASSYGGGQGYTF
>TRBJ1-4|NA|TRBV7-2|NA
TGTGCCAGCAGCTTAAGGGTGCGGGAAAAACTGTTTTTT
CASSLRVREKLFF
>TRBJ1-3|NA|TRBV30|NA
TGTGCCTGGATCGACAAAATTAGTAGCTCTGGAAACACCATATATTTT
CAWIDKISSSGNTIYF
>TRBJ2-2|NA|TRBV2|NA
TGTGCCAGCAGTACTGGTGGGGGTGAGGTCACCGGGGGGCTGTTTTTT
CASSTGGGEVTGGLFF
>TRBJ1-5|NA|TRBV27|NA
TGTGCCAGCAGTTTAGAGAGGGCCCAGCCCCAGCATTTT
CASSLERAQPQHF
>TRBJ1-6|few|TRBV7-2|NA
TGTGCCAGCAGCCTGGACAAGGGTAATTCACCCCTCCACTTT
CASSLDKGNSPLHF
>TRBJ1-3|NA|TRBV29-1|NA
TGCAGCGTTGAGTCAGGTTTTTCTGGAAACACCATATATTTT
CSVESGFSGNTIYF
>TRBJ1-2|NA|TRBV7-2|TRBD1
TGTGCCAGCAGCCAAGACAGGGGGGGCTATGGCTACACCTTC
CASSQDRGGYGYTF
>TRBJ1-2|few|TRBV4-1|TRBD1
TGCGCCAACAGCCTAAGACAGGGGCAAAACTATGGCTACACCTTC
CANSLRQGQNYGYTF
>TRBJ2-2|NA|TRBV7-6|NA
TGTGCCAGCAGCCCGACACCCGGGGGACCATCCACCGGGGAGCTGTTTTTT
CASSPTPGGPSTGELFF
>TRBJ2-1|NA|TRBV29-1|NA
TGCAGCGTCGACAGGTGGTACAATGAGCAGTTCTTC
CSVDRWYNEQFF
>TRBJ1-1|NA|TRBV18|NA
TGTGCCAGCTCACCGGCCTTGGTGACTGAAGCTTTCTTT
CASSPALVTEAFF
>TRBJ2-1|NA|TRBV6-4|TRBD2
TGTGCCAGCAGTGAAAACGGACTAGCCGTACGCAATGAGCAGTTCTTC
CASSENGLAVRNEQFF
>TRBJ1-5|NA|TRBV7-2|NA
TGTGCCAGCAGCTTAGTTGGCAGTAATCAGCCCCAGCATTTT
CASSLVGSNQPQHF
>TRBJ1-5|few|TRBV2|NA
TGTGCCAGCAGTGAAGCCCCAGTTCAGCCCCAGCATTTT
CASSEAPVQPQHF
>TRBJ2-1|NA|TRBV27|NA
TGTGCCACCAGCAACCTGGCTAATGAGCAGTTCTTC
CATSNLANEQFF
>TRBJ2-7|NA|TRBV7-6|TRBD2
TGTGCCAGCAGCCCGACTAGCGGGCTAGAAAGGTGTCTCCACGAGCAGTACTTC
CASSPTSGLERCLHEQYF
>TRBJ1-2|NA|TRBV4-3|NA
TGCGCCAGCAGCCAAGATCTCGGGCAGCTTTATGGCTACACCTTC
CASSQDLGQLYGYTF
>TRBJ1-5|NA|TRBV21-1|NA
TGTGCCAGCAGCGATAGACAGACGCCCGAAGGCGATCAGCCCCAGCATTTT
CASSDRQTPEGDQPQHF
>TRBJ2-2|NA|TRBV29-1|TRBD2
TGCAGCGCGAGACTAGCGGGCACCGGGGAGCTGTTTTTT
CSARLAGTGELFF
>TRBJ1-2|NA|TRBV28|TRBD1
TGTGCCAGCAGCTCGTCGTGGGGGACAGGGAACTATGGCTACACCTTC
CASSSSWGTGNYGYTF
>TRBJ2-7|NA|TRBV27|NA
TGTGCCAGCTCCCAGGGGCGGTGGTCCTACGAGCAGTACTTC
CASSQGRWSYEQYF
>TRBJ1-4|NA|TRBV21-1|NA
TGTGCCAGCAGCAAAGGGCATCGAGCCGTTAATGAAAAACTGTTTTTT
CASSKGHRAVNEKLFF
>TRBJ1-5|NA|TRBV4-1|NA
TGCGCCAGCAGCTCGACAGAGGGTCAGCCCCAGCATTTT
CASSSTEGQPQHF
>TRBJ2-7|NA|TRBV5-1|NA
TGCGCCAGCAGCTTGAGTGACAGAGCCTACGAGCAGTACTTC
CASSLSDRAYEQYF
>TRBJ2-7|once|TRBV5-4|TRBD2
TGTGCCAGCAGCTTGGGCGGGAGTGGATGGGAGCAGTACTTC
CASSLGGSGWEQYF
>TRBJ2-7|once|TRBV27|NA
TGTGCCAGCAGTTTAGACCGAACCTACGAGCAGTACTTC
CASSLDRTYEQYF
>TRBJ2-3|NA|TRBV9|NA
TGTGCCAGCAGCGTAGAACACAGCACAGATACGCAGTATTTT
CASSVEHSTDTQYF
>TRBJ2-7|NA|TRBV5-1|NA
TGCGCCAGCAGCTTCACGGGAGCCGGCGAGCAGTACTTC
CASSFTGAGEQYF
>TRBJ1-6|NA|TRBV19|NA
TGTGCCAGTAGTATCAGGGTCGACGATTCACCCCTCCACTTT
CASSIRVDDSPLHF